This T cell receptor (beta chain) was sequenced in a study of T cells after yellow fever vaccination (dated by TCRdb to between 2018 and 2021). As for the study more broadly: The SMART-Seq v4 Ultra Low Input RNA kit was used to prepare libraries from fractions with low cell numbers. Two healthy male donors made up the cohort, one aged 18 to 30 years and the other aged 30 to 39 years. Blood was drawn at multiple timepoints before and after primary and secondary immunization, with bulk PBMC replicates and cell subsets isolated. Bulk TCR alpha and beta repertoires were sequenced longitudinally to track T-cell clones before and after primary and booster YFV17D yellow fever vaccination.

The treatment or condition label on this specimen signifies: live attenuated yellow fever vaccine strain. Two biological replicates of bulk PBMCs were collected at each blood-draw timepoint. PBMCs were isolated from peripheral blood using a standard Ficoll-Paque protocol. TriZol was used to extract RNA from bulk PBMCs, from CD4 and CD8 fractions, and from dextramer-positive and dextramer-negative fractions. In the germline V gene (reference sequence), CDR1 corresponds to SEHNR and CDR2 to FQNEAQ. The cysteine opens and the phenylalanine closes a CDR3 of 14 amino acids. This entry keeps only the CDR3 DNA: 42 bases, framed from base 1. Between the V and J ends, shortened by 2 bases and 5 bases respectively, the junction contains 12 bases. TCR cDNA was synthesized by 5'RACE template switching, which introduced a universal primer site and unique molecular identifiers. Priming of cDNA synthesis was performed from both the TCR alpha and TCR beta constant segments. Libraries were amplified in two PCR steps, with sample barcodes and sequencing adapters added in the second step. Libraries were sequenced on Illumina HiSeq 2500 (2x100 bp) or NovaSeq (2x150 bp). In the source study's methods: Reads were demultiplexed and collapsed into UMI consensus sequences with MIGEC, and V(D)J alignment was performed with MiXCR. Vaccine-responding clonotypes were defined with edgeR using replicate PBMC samples, requiring FDR below 0.01 and a log2 fold change above 5 up to day 15. CD4 or CD8 identity was assigned to each bulk clonotype according to whether the clonotype was present at higher abundance in the sequenced CD4 repertoire or the sequenced CD8 repertoire. In TCRdb, the public reads were trimmed at Q25 with fastp and aligned with MiXCR, with productive beta chains retained. Under each unique CDR3 protein, matching rows form one entry showing the most common genes and DNA. What appears here as the V and J calls and clone size reflects TCRdb's work, not the paper's. The sample table records 450,000 to 600,000 distinct CDR3 sequences; approximately 12% of these occur just once. Of the sample, around an eighth is held by the ten largest clones.

This clonotype was found a few times. No cognate antigen has been identified for it. No clone much larger than this one lies a single base away; base qualities are absent. The investigation overall reported the following: Because only two donors were included in the study, the extent to which the findings can be generalized is limited. After the booster, most clones that had expanded after primary vaccination were detected again (roughly 95% of CD4 and 88% of CD8), suggesting broad maintenance of memory. Compared with the primary T-cell response, the secondary T-cell response was weaker but faster, peaking on day 5 rather than day 15. FACS-sorted repertoires could contain abundant contaminating clonotypes from the bulk population, so computational filtering was required. A small share of clonotypes occurred in both CD4 and CD8 compartments, likely arising from convergent recombination.

The receptor was isolated from a man younger than 45 who received the YFV17D yellow fever vaccine. This chain joins TRBV7-9 to TRBJ1-2; the D gene is unclear. The sample consisted of PBMCs, taken on the day of the yellow fever booster vaccination. The nucleotide sequence reads TGTGCCAGCAGCTTACCCCAGGCGCGGTATGGCTACACCTTC. This is translated as CASSLPQARYGYTF. Reference TRBV7-9 and TRBJ1-2 genes cover what lies past the CDR3, so the full variable domain is DTGVSQNPRHKITKRGQNVTFRCDPISEHNRLYWYRQTLGQGPEFLTYFQNEAQLEKSRLLSDRFSAERPKGSFSTLEIQRTEQGDSAMYLCASSLPQARYGYTFGSGTRLTVV.